This is a list of T cell receptor beta chains from one sample in a study of radiotherapy plus CTLA-4 blockade in lung cancer. TCRdb's table, derived via immunoSEQ multiplex PCR, lists solely in-frame clones and lacks some. The sample shows 90,000 to 100,000 clones, approximately 72% of them seen only once. Sequences were derived from peripheral blood, sampled from a patient treated with radiotherapy plus ipilimumab. The receptor source for this set is a human donor with non-small cell lung cancer who had a partial response to radiotherapy plus ipilimumab. Some clones in this sample may be carry-over from other donors' samples. The CDR3 runs from the conserved cysteine through the conserved F or W. Each record gives: J gene, D gene, V gene, clone size, CDR3 DNA, CDR3 protein. A D gene is named only where the DNA matches it firmly. Size is stated for part of the rows, as once, few or many counts, or as a class when the clone is expanded.

J: TRBJ1-2
D: -
V: TRBV7-2
size: few
DNA: TGTGCCAGCAGCTCCCCGAGGGGGGGAGGCTATGGCTACACCTTC
CDR3: CASSSPRGGGYGYTF

J: TRBJ1-6
D: -
V: TRBV10-3
size: once
DNA: TGTGCCATCAGTGCCGAGGGAGCACCCCTCCACTTT
CDR3: CAISAEGAPLHF

J: TRBJ2-7
D: TRBD1
V: TRBV7-2
size: -
DNA: TGTGCCAGCAGAGCAGGGGGGACAGGTCTCTACGAGCAGTACTTC
CDR3: CASRAGGTGLYEQYF

J: TRBJ2-7
D: -
V: TRBV19
size: -
DNA: TGTGCCAGTAGTATCTGGGGCAGGAGCTCCTACGAGCAGTACTTC
CDR3: CASSIWGRSSYEQYF

J: TRBJ1-5
D: TRBD1
V: TRBV19
size: -
DNA: TGTGCCAGTAGAAGTGAGGGCAGGGGGATCCTTCAGCCCCAGCATTTT
CDR3: CASRSEGRGILQPQHF

J: TRBJ2-5
D: -
V: TRBV21-1
size: -
DNA: TGTGCCAGCAGCAAAGGGACAGAACCCCCAGAGACCCAGTACTTC
CDR3: CASSKGTEPPETQYF

J: TRBJ2-5
D: TRBD2
V: TRBV7-2
size: -
DNA: TGTGCCAGCAACTTAGGAGCGGGGGTACCCCAAGAGACCCAGTACTTC
CDR3: CASNLGAGVPQETQYF

J: TRBJ1-1
D: TRBD1
V: TRBV2
size: -
DNA: TGTGCCAGCAGGGGACAGGGTCGGGGTACTGAAGCTTTCTTT
CDR3: CASRGQGRGTEAFF

J: TRBJ2-3
D: TRBD2
V: TRBV7-9
size: -
DNA: TGTGCCAGCAGCCCAATGGGACTACCCACAGATACGCAGTATTTT
CDR3: CASSPMGLPTDTQYF

J: TRBJ1-5
D: -
V: TRBV28
size: -
DNA: TGTGCCAGCAGTTCAATGCCAGGGAATCAGCCCCAGCATTTT
CDR3: CASSSMPGNQPQHF

J: TRBJ1-4
D: -
V: TRBV7-9
size: -
DNA: TGTGCCAGCAGCTCGAGGACTCAGGGAGGTGAAAAACTGTTTTTT
CDR3: CASSSRTQGGEKLFF

J: TRBJ1-1
D: TRBD1
V: TRBV7-3
size: -
DNA: TGTGCCAGCAGTCGGGACAGCATGAACACTGAAGCTTTCTTT
CDR3: CASSRDSMNTEAFF

J: TRBJ2-3
D: TRBD2
V: TRBV30
size: -
DNA: TGTGCCTACATTAAGCGGGAGTACACAGATACGCAGTATTTT
CDR3: CAYIKREYTDTQYF

J: TRBJ2-5
D: -
V: TRBV18
size: -
DNA: TGTGCCAGCTCACAACAACGCGGCCAAGAGACCCAGTACTTC
CDR3: CASSQQRGQETQYF

J: TRBJ1-4
D: -
V: TRBV7-8
size: -
DNA: TGTGCCAGCAGCTTAAACGGTGGAGGGATTAATGAAAAACTGTTTTTT
CDR3: CASSLNGGGINEKLFF

J: TRBJ2-7
D: -
V: TRBV5-1
size: -
DNA: TGCGCCAGCAGCGACAGCACGGCCGAGCAGTACTTC
CDR3: CASSDSTAEQYF